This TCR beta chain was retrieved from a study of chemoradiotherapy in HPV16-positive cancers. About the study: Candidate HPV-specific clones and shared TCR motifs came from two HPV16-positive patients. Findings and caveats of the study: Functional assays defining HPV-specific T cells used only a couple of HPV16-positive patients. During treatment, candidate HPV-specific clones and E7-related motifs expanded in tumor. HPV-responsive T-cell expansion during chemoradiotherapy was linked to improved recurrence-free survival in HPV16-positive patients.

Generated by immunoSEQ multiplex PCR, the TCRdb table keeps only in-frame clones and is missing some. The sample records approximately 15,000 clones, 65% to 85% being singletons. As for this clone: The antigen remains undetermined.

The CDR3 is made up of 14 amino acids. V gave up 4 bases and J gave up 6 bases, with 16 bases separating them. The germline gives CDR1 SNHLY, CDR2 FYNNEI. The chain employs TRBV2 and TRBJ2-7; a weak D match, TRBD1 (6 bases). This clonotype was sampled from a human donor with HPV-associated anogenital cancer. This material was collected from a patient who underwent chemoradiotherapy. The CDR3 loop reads CASSVQGWTSEQYF. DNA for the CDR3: TGTGCCAGCAGTGTACAGGGTTGGACGTCCGAGCAGTACTTC.